What follows are 22 T cell receptor beta chains derived from one specimen sequenced in a study of Tregs in tolerant kidney transplant recipients. The assay was immunoSEQ multiplex PCR, and TCRdb's table has in-frame clones only and misses some. Counted here are around 230,000 clones, about 86% occurring once; the ten biggest clones make up over 0.5%. The sequencing input was CD4+ T cells from blood. These receptors were obtained from a human donor in good health.

The chain combines TRBV7-8 with TRBJ1-6, with a possible D match to TRBD1 (6 bases). Trimming shortened V by 1 base and J by 11 bases, and 15 bases separated the two germline ends. Per germline, CDR1 SGHVS and CDR2 FQNEAQ. This CDR3 has 15 amino acids. This CDR3 reads CASSLGQARGTPLHF. CDR3 nucleotide sequence: TGTGCCAGCAGCTTAGGACAGGCCAGAGGGACACCCCTCCACTTT.

This clone occurred a few times. The rearrangement links TRBV6-1 to TRBJ2-1; 11 nucleotides line up with TRBD2. From germline, CDR1 is MNHNS and CDR2 SASEGT. J was trimmed by 8 bases and V by 6 bases; bases with no gene match: 9. This CDR3 has 15 amino acids. The CDR3 nucleotides read TGTGCCAGCAGCAAGGTACTAGCGGGAGTCGATGAGCAGTTCTTC. Translated, it gives CASSKVLAGVDEQFF.

The J gene is TRBJ2-1, the V gene TRBV20-1; D is unclear. From germline, CDR1 is DFQATT and CDR2 SNEGSKA (reference sequence). The CDR3 sequence is 11 residues long. Trimming took 6 bases from V and 4 from J, leaving 7 bases between them. CDR3 residues: CSAQMYNEQFF. CDR3 in DNA: TGCAGTGCCCAGATGTACAATGAGCAGTTCTTC.

This clone was recorded a few times. The chain carries TRBV4-1 and TRBJ2-1; D remains unclear. The CDR3 contains 14 residues. The V and J ends lost 3 bases and 6 bases respectively, with 12 bases between them. Germline V gene lookup returns CDR1 MGHRA and CDR2 YSYEKL. CDR3 coding DNA: TGCGCCAGCAGCCAGCATGCCAAATCCAATGAGCAGTTCTTC. Translation gives CASSQHAKSNEQFF.

The chain has TRBV7-6 and TRBJ2-1, with 7 positions matching TRBD2. The J segment lost 0 bases and the V segment lost 4 bases, leaving 9 bases of the junction unmatched. Per germline, CDR1 SGHVS and CDR2 FNYEAQ. The CDR3 sequence is 17 residues long. For the CDR3, the DNA is TGTGCCAGCAGCTCCGGACTAGGCCAGAGCTCCTACAATGAGCAGTTCTTC. Translation: CASSSGLGQSSYNEQFF.

The chain recombines TRBV28 with TRBJ1-5; unclear D gene. Trimming took 3 bases from V and 3 from J, leaving 15 bases between them. Germline V gene sequence: CDR1 MDHEN, CDR2 SYDVKM. This CDR3 has 16 residues. CDR3 bases: TGTGCCAGCAGTTTTCTTGCCCGAATGTCCAATCAGCCCCAGCATTTT. Translated: CASSFLARMSNQPQHF.

The rearrangement links TRBV2 to TRBJ2-1, with D hard to call. The ends were cut back, 4 bases at V and 11 bases at J, with 15 bases in the middle. Germline V gene lookup returns CDR1 SNHLY and CDR2 FYNNEI. The CDR3 spans 13 residues. The CDR3 loop is CASSVEDASQQFF. CDR3 nucleotide sequence: TGTGCCAGCAGTGTTGAGGACGCAAGCCAGCAGTTCTTC.

The chain carries TRBV5-1 and TRBJ2-7; 10 nucleotides match TRBD1. Losses at the gene ends were 4 bases for V and 2 bases for J; bases not matched to a gene: 6. Germline loops: CDR1 SGHRS, CDR2 YFSETQ. The CDR3 is made up of 15 amino acids. The CDR3 sequence is CASSKTTGGAYEQYF. The CDR3 region has the DNA TGCGCCAGCAGCAAAACGACAGGGGGCGCCTACGAGCAGTACTTC.

Only a few counts were recorded for this clone. J is TRBJ2-7 and V is TRBV7-9, with 11 nucleotides matching TRBD1. There are 15 residues in the CDR3. Germline CDR1 reads SEHNR; CDR2 reads FQNEAQ (reference sequence). The J segment lost 4 bases and the V segment lost 2 bases, leaving 4 bases of the junction unmatched. The DNA of the CDR3 is TGTGCCAGCAGCTTATCAGGACAGGGGGCGTACGAGCAGTACTTC. This sequence encodes CASSLSGQGAYEQYF.

This chain connects TRBV6-1 to TRBJ1-1, with 7 bases that match TRBD1. The CDR3 is 15 amino acids. CDR1 MNHNS and CDR2 SASEGT come from the germline V gene. V lost 6 bases, J lost 1 base, and 8 bases stayed unmatched. The CDR3, as DNA: TGTGCCAGCAGCACACAAGGGACAGCGAACACTGAAGCTTTCTTT. Its protein is CASSTQGTANTEAFF.

The table lists this clone with a count of one. The gene calls are TRBV6-5 and TRBJ1-6, with 7 bases identical to TRBD1. The V and J ends lost 11 bases and 9 bases, in that order; junction bases with no gene match: 10. Germline V gives CDR1 MNHEY, CDR2 SVGAGI. The CDR3 loop spans 13 amino acids. The CDR3 region has the DNA TGTGCCGGCCGTCGGGACAGCGCTTCACCCCTCCACTTT. Amino acids: CAGRRDSASPLHF.

The chain has TRBV4-1 and TRBJ1-2; 8 nucleotides align to TRBD1. With 5 bases clipped from V and 0 bases from J, the junction kept 17 bases outside the gene matches. CDR3 size: 19 residues. Germline V lookup: CDR1 MGHRA, CDR2 YSYEKL. The CDR3 loop reads CASSFPRQGIQFPNYGYTF. For the CDR3, the DNA is TGCGCCAGCAGCTTCCCTCGACAGGGGATTCAGTTCCCTAACTATGGCTACACCTTC.

The count of this clone is one. The chain employs TRBV11-2 and TRBJ2-1; weak D call: TRBD1 (5 bases). Germline assignment: CDR1 SGHAT and CDR2 FQNNGV. V lost 0 bases to trimming and J lost 6 bases, with 15 bases between them. The CDR3 contains 16 residues. The CDR3 region is CASSLDLGRLLNEQFF. CDR3 nucleotide sequence: TGTGCCAGCAGCTTAGATTTGGGGCGGCTACTCAATGAGCAGTTCTTC.

This chain connects TRBV6-5 to TRBJ2-2; D possibly corresponds to TRBD1 (6 bases). The CDR3 is made up of 14 amino acids. The V and J ends lost 6 bases and 4 bases respectively, with 12 bases between them. In germline, CDR1 is MNHEY, CDR2 SVGAGI. This CDR3 is CASRLQGATGELFF. In nucleotides, the CDR3 is TGTGCCAGCAGACTACAGGGAGCCACCGGGGAGCTGTTTTTT.

The CDR3 sequence: CASSEQAYNSPLHF. The DNA of the CDR3 is TGTGCCAGCAGCGAACAGGCGTATAATTCACCCCTCCACTTT. The chain is built from TRBV7-2 and TRBJ1-6, with a weak D call TRBD1 (5 bases). V was pared by 5 bases and J by 4 bases, with 9 bases between. The CDR3 consists of 14 residues. Germline V gene sequence: CDR1 SGHTA, CDR2 FQGNSA.

This clone has a single count. The V gene is TRBV7-8, the J gene TRBJ1-6; D is unclear. Germline V gives CDR1 SGHVS, CDR2 FQNEAQ. V lost 1 base to trimming and J lost 7 bases, with 8 bases between them. The length of the CDR3 is 14 residues. The CDR3 sequence: CASSLDLPNSPLHF. The CDR3, as DNA: TGTGCCAGCAGCTTAGATTTACCGAATTCACCCCTCCACTTT.

This chain's CDR3 is CASSIRGRVEAFF. In DNA, the CDR3 is TGTGCCAGTAGTATCCGGGGGCGGGTTGAAGCTTTCTTT. V is TRBV19 and J is TRBJ1-1; weak D call: TRBD1 (6 bases). Germline CDR1 reads LNHDA; CDR2 reads SQIVND (reference sequence). The CDR3 extends over 13 amino acids. The ends were cut back, 3 bases at V and 7 bases at J, with 12 bases in the middle. Full variable domain (rest looked up from reference TRBV19 and TRBJ1-1): DGGITQSPKYLFRKEGQNVTLSCEQNLNHDAMYWYRQDPGQGLRLIYYSQIVNDFQKGDIAEGYSVSREKKESFPLTVTSAQKNPTAFYLCASSIRGRVEAFFGQGTRLTVV.

In the case of this clone: Germline is not matched at one junction end, which may reflect a read error. V usage is TRBV5-1 and J usage is TRBJ2-1; 13 nucleotides agree with TRBD2. The CDR3 has 15 amino acids. CDR1 SGHRS and CDR2 YFSETQ come from the germline V gene. The CDR3 reads CASTLTSGGYSEQFF. As DNA, the CDR3 is TGCGCCAGCACCCTGACTAGCGGGGGGTACAGTGAGCAGTTCTTC.

This chain connects TRBV5-5 to TRBJ1-5; D may be TRBD1 (6 bases). The V gene's germline CDR1 is SGHKS and CDR2 YYEKEE (reference sequence). This CDR3 has 14 residues. V lost 4 bases and J lost 0, with 8 bases in between. This CDR3 is CASSRTDSNQPQHF. The CDR3 region has the DNA TGTGCCAGCAGCCGGACAGATAGCAATCAGCCCCAGCATTTT.

This chain uses TRBV29-1 with TRBJ1-4, with D perhaps matching TRBD1 (5 bases). CDR1 and CDR2 from the germline V gene are SQVTM and ANQGSEA. The CDR3 extends over 11 amino acids. V gave up 7 bases and J gave up 8 bases, with 11 bases separating them. The CDR3 loop is CSGRAREKLFF. CDR3 sequence (DNA): TGCAGCGGCAGGGCGAGGGAAAAACTGTTTTTT.

The V and J genes are TRBV28 and TRBJ1-1, with a weak D call TRBD1 (5 bases). Germline loops: CDR1 MDHEN, CDR2 SYDVKM. CDR3 size: 13 residues. V gave up 8 bases and J gave up 10 bases, with 20 bases separating them. The CDR3 region has the DNA TGTGCCAGCGAAGGGATTCGGGGGTTGCGAGCTTTCTTT. It specifies CASEGIRGLRAFF.

This chain links TRBV5-1 with TRBJ2-1; 14 bases are shared with TRBD2. The length of the CDR3 is 17 residues. The germline gives CDR1 SGHRS, CDR2 YFSETQ. J lost 6 bases, V lost 0 bases, and 5 bases had no gene match. This chain's CDR3 is CASSLEGLAGVGNEQFF. In DNA form, the CDR3 reads TGCGCCAGCAGCTTGGAGGGACTAGCGGGGGTGGGCAATGAGCAGTTCTTC.